This record concerns one T cell receptor (beta chain) sequence. The antigen this receptor binds is unknown. The record has no base qualities; no much larger clone is one base away. The data stem from a study of beta chain features in type 1 diabetes (dated 2018 in TCRdb). As for the study more broadly: Mean age, gender distribution, total cell number and subset yield did not differ between patients and healthy donors. Across all samples, about 110 million sorted cells were examined, and cell number per subset correlated strongly with RNA yield. In the study, TCRB repertoires of sorted circulating CD4+ T cell subsets from recently diagnosed type 1 diabetes patients were compared with those of matched healthy donors. Regulatory and stem cell-like memory subsets were isolated from only 8 patients and 8 healthy donors, whereas naive and central memory subsets came from all 28 donors. Study-wide findings and limitations: Naive, central memory and regulatory TCRB repertoires appeared to be more alike among patients than among healthy donors. In all four CD4+ subsets, TCRB CDR3 length was moderately but significantly shorter in type 1 diabetes patients. Because cDNA was sequenced instead of genomic DNA, highly expressing activated cells could be over-represented, though the groups showed no difference in activation or CD3 levels. PCR may preferentially amplify shorter templates, but because patient and control samples were amplified and corrected together, any resulting skew would affect both groups equally. Patients with type 1 diabetes made fewer insertions and deleted more nucleotides at VDJ recombination sites, implying thymic rearrangement abnormalities. Because small numbers of individuals were included in the HLA sub-analyses, any influence of HLA type on TCRB rearrangement was left unresolved.

Each donor gave one peripheral blood draw, about 110 mL on average, collected into heparinised tubes. A BD FACSAria II was used to sort naive, central memory, regulatory and stem cell-like memory CD4+ T cells with a panel that included CD45RO, CCR7, CD25, CD127, CD95 and CD27. All sorted populations exceeded 98% purity. PBMCs were isolated immediately by Lymphoprep density gradient centrifugation and stained directly without culture. To minimize batch effects, samples were stained and sorted in pairs, one healthy donor with one patient per experiment. All of the isolated RNA was reverse transcribed with the High Capacity cDNA Reverse Transcription Kit, so expressed TCRB transcripts were sequenced. Naive, central memory and regulatory T cell samples underwent deep immunoSEQ sequencing, averaging about 3.57 million total reads per sample. Sorted cells were lysed in RLT buffer, and RNA was extracted using DNase-treated RNeasy Micro or Mini kits according to cell number. Each cell subset was processed on its own to prevent cross-contamination, while patient and healthy donor samples were processed together. TCRB sequences were amplified from cDNA with the immunoSEQ multiplex PCR, producing 87-bp fragments spanning the CDR3 region. The amplicons were sequenced using the Illumina HiSeq platform. In the source study's methods: Synthetic template baselines were used to correct PCR bias computationally, reads within Hamming distance 2 were collapsed together, and singletons that could not be merged were discarded. Reads were aligned against IMGT to assign V, D and J genes, CDR3 length and insertions or deletions at six rearrangement sites. Within each subset, clonotype counts were normalized to the number of sorted cells before true diversity and Gini coefficients were calculated with the tcR R package. The overlap coefficient, calculated on TCRB nucleotide sequences, was used to quantify repertoire sharing. Out-of-frame TCRB sequences from naive cells were analyzed to stand in for the pre-selection repertoire. TCRdb retrieved this table from immuneACCESS and kept in-frame rearrangements only. Not all clones are present; in checked studies, unresolved V genes account for under half, and no reason is known for the remainder. V, J and clone size were drawn from that table, and D and trimming were deduced from the DNA. The sample table lists hundreds of thousands of clones, about an eighth of them with a count of one. Of the sample, roughly 0.04% is held by the ten largest clones.

The cysteine opens and the phenylalanine closes a CDR3 of 14 amino acids. CDR3 DNA is the only sequence kept; it has 42 bases, read in frame from the first base. V lost 1 base and J lost 5 bases, and the count of bases not matched to a germline gene is 7. The CDR1 and CDR2 encoded by the germline V gene (reference sequence) are GTSNPN and SVGIG. The chain links TRBV30 with TRBJ1-2; 7 nucleotides in the junction match TRBD1. This TCR was recovered from a man aged 18 to 29 with type 1 diabetes. Sequenced material: naive CD4+ T cells from blood. The cell subset or site label corresponds to: true naive CD4+ T cells. This receptor carries the CDR3 CAWSAYGTAYGYTF. Here is the DNA: TGTGCCTGGAGTGCCTACGGGACAGCGTATGGCTACACCTTC.